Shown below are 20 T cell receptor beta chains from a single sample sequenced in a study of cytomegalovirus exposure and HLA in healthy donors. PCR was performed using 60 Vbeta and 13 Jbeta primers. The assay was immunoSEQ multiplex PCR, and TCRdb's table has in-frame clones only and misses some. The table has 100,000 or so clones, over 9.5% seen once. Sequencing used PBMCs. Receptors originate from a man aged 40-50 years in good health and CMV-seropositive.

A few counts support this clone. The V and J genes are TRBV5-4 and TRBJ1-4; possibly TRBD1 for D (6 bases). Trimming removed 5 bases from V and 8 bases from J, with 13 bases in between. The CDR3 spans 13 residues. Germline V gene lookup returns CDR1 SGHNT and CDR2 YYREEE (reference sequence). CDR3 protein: CASSTTGYEKLFF. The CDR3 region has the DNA TGTGCCAGCAGTACCACAGGGTACGAAAAACTGTTTTTT.

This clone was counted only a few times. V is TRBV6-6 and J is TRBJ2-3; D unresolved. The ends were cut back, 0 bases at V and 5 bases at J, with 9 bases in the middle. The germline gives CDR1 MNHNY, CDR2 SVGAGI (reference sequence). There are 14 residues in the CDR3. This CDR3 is CASSYSVPRDTQYF. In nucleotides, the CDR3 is TGTGCCAGCAGTTACTCTGTCCCCCGAGATACGCAGTATTTT.

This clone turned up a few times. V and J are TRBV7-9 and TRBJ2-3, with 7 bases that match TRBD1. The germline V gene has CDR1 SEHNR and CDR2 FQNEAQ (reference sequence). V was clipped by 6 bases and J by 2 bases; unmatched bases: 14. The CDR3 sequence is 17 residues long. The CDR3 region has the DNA TGTGCCAGCAGTCACCGGCTGGGACAGAGAGTCACAGATACGCAGTATTTT. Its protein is CASSHRLGQRVTDTQYF.

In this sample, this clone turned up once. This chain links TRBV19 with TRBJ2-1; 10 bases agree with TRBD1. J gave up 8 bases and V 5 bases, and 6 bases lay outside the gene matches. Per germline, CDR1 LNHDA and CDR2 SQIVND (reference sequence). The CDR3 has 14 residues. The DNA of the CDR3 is TGTGCCAGTAGTCCATGGACAGGGGGGCATGAGCAGTTCTTC. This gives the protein CASSPWTGGHEQFF. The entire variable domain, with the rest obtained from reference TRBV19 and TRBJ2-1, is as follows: DGGITQSPKYLFRKEGQNVTLSCEQNLNHDAMYWYRQDPGQGLRLIYYSQIVNDFQKGDIAEGYSVSREKKESFPLTVTSAQKNPTAFYLCASSPWTGGHEQFFGPGTRLTVL.

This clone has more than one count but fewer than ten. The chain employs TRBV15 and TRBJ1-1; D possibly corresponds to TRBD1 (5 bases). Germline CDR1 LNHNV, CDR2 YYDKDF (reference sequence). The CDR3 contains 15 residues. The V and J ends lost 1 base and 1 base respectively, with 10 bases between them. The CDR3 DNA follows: TGTGCCACCAGCAGAGGCGGGGCTGGGAACACTGAAGCTTTCTTT. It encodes CATSRGGAGNTEAFF.

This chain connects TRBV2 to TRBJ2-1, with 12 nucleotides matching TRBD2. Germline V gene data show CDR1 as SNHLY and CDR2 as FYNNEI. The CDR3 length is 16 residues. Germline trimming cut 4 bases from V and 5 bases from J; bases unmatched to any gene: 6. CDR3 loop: CASSGLAGVFDNEQFF. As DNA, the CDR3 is TGTGCCAGCAGTGGACTAGCGGGAGTATTTGACAATGAGCAGTTCTTC.

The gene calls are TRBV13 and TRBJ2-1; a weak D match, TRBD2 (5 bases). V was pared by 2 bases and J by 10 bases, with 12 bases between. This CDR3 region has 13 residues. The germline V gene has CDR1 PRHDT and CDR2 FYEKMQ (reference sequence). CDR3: CASSLPRAWEQFF. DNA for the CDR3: TGTGCCAGCAGCTTACCGAGGGCCTGGGAGCAGTTCTTC.

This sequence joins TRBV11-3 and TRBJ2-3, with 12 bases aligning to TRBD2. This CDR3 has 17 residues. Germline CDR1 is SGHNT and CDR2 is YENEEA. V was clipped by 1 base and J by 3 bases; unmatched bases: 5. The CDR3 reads CASSLALGTSGTDTQYF. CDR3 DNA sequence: TGTGCCAGCAGCTTAGCCCTCGGGACTAGCGGGACAGATACGCAGTATTTT.

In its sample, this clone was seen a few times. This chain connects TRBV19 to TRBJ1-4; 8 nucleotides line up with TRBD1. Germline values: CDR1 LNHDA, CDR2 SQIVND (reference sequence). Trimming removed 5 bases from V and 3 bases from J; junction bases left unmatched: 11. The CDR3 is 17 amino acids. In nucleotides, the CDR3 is TGTGCCAGTAGTTCCCAAGCAACAGGGGGAGCTAATGAAAAACTGTTTTTT. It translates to CASSSQATGGANEKLFF.

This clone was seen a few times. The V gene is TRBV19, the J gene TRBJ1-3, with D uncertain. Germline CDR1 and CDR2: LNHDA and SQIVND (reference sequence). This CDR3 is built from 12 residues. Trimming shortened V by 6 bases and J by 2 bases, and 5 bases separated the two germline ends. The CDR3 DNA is TGTGCCAGTAGCAGTCCTGGAAACACCATATATTTT. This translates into CASSSPGNTIYF.

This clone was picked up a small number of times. CDR3 amino acids: CASSQGLAEFSAGELFF. For the CDR3, the DNA is TGCGCCAGCAGCCAAGGACTAGCGGAATTTAGTGCCGGGGAGCTGTTTTTT. The chain employs TRBV4-3 and TRBJ2-2; TRBD2 aligns across 9 bases. Germline CDR1 and CDR2: LGHNA and YSLEER. The CDR3 totals 17 residues. V lost 1 base and J lost 6; bases outside the gene matches: 9.

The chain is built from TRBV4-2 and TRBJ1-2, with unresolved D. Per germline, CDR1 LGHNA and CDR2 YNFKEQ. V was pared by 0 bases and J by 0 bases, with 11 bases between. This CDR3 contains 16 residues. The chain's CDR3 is CASSQETAVANYGYTF. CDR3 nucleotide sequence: TGTGCCAGCAGCCAAGAAACAGCGGTAGCTAACTATGGCTACACCTTC.

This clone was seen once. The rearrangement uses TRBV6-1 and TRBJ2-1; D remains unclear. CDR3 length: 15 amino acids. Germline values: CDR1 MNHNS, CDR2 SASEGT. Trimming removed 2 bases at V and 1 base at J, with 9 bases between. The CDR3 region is CASSEIRTSYNEQFF. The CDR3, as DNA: TGTGCCAGCAGTGAAATTCGAACATCCTACAATGAGCAGTTCTTC.

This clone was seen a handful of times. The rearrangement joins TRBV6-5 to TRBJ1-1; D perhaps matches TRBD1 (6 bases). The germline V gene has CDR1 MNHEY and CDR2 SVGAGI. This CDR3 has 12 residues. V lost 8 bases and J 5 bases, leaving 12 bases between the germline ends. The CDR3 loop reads CASGGAKTEAFF. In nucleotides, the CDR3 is TGTGCCAGCGGGGGGGCGAAGACTGAAGCTTTCTTT.

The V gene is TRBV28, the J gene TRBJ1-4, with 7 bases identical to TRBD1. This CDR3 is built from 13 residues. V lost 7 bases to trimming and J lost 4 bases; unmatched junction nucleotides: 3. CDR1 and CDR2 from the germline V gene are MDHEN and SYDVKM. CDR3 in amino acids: CASNNRGNEKLFF. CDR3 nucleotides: TGTGCCAGCAACAACAGGGGTAATGAAAAACTGTTTTTT.

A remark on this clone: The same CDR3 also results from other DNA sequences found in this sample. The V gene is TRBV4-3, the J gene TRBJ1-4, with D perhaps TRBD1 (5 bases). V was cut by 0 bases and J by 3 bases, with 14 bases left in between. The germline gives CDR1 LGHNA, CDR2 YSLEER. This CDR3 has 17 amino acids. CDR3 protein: CASSQDRWGGANEKLFF. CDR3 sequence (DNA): TGCGCCAGCAGCCAAGATCGTTGGGGGGGAGCTAATGAAAAACTGTTTTTT.

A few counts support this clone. The CDR3 coding sequence is TGTGCCAGCAGTCGGACAGGGGCGGGAAACACCATATATTTT. Translation gives CASSRTGAGNTIYF. This rearrangement joins TRBV6-1 to TRBJ1-3, with TRBD1 identical over 9 bases. CDR3 length equals 14 residues. V lost 5 bases to trimming and J lost 4 bases; unmatched junction nucleotides: 3. Germline CDR1 and CDR2: MNHNS and SASEGT.

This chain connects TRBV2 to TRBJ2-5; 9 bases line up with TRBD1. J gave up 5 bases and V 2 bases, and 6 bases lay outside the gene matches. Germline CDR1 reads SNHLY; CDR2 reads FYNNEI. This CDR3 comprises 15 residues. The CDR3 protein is CASSERGQGSETQYF. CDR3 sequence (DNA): TGTGCCAGCAGTGAAAGGGGACAGGGTTCCGAGACCCAGTACTTC.

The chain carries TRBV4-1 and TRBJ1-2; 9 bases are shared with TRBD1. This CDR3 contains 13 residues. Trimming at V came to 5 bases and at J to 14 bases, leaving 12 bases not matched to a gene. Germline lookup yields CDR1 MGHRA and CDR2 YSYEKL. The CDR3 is CASSGTPGQGATF. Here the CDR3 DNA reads TGCGCCAGCAGCGGTACTCCGGGACAGGGTGCTACCTTC.

The DNA for the CDR3 is TGTGCCAGCAGTGAGACTAGCGGGGGCTTTAGCACAGATACGCAGTATTTT. Translated, it gives CASSETSGGFSTDTQYF. This chain connects TRBV6-1 to TRBJ2-3; TRBD2 aligns across 12 bases. The V gene end was trimmed by 3 bases and the J gene end by 0 bases; junction bases not matched to a gene: 4. Germline values: CDR1 MNHNS, CDR2 SASEGT. The CDR3 is 17 amino acids.